A selection of T cell receptor beta chains follows, all from one sample in a study of cytotoxic CD8 clonotypes in ibrutinib-treated CLL. Repertoires were generated with immunoSEQ multiplex PCR, while TCRdb's copy carries only in-frame clones and drops some. The data hold around 150,000 clones, with 75% to 85% observed a single time. Here the sequenced sample was PBMCs, taken after 36 months of ibrutinib treatment. The receptors shown here come from a human donor with chronic lymphocytic leukemia. The CDR3 runs from the conserved cysteine through the conserved F or W. A D gene is named only where the DNA matches it firmly. The size of a clone is reported for some rows only, either as once, few or many, or as a class for expanded clones.

j_gene	abundance	d_gene	v_gene	CDR3aa	CDR3nt
TRBJ2-2	NA	NA	TRBV13	CASSFEKPGELFF	TGTGCCAGCAGCTTTGAGAAACCCGGGGAGCTGTTTTTT
TRBJ1-2	NA	NA	TRBV14	CASNDQPGEGYTF	TGTGCCAGCAATGACCAGCCCGGTGAGGGCTACACCTTC
TRBJ1-1	NA	NA	TRBV7-8	CASTPGPMNTEAFF	TGTGCCAGCACCCCCGGACCCATGAACACTGAAGCTTTCTTT
TRBJ2-3	NA	TRBD2	TRBV30	CAWGAGGASTDTQYF	TGTGCCTGGGGAGCGGGGGGGGCCAGCACAGATACGCAGTATTTT
TRBJ1-1	NA	NA	TRBV30	CAWSGQMNTEAFF	TGTGCCTGGAGTGGCCAGATGAACACTGAAGCTTTCTTT
TRBJ2-7	few	TRBD2	TRBV7-3	CASSLAGGKNEQYF	TGTGCCAGCAGCTTGGCGGGAGGGAAAAACGAGCAGTACTTC
TRBJ2-1	few	NA	TRBV27	CASSDYNEQFF	TGTGCCAGCAGTGACTACAATGAGCAGTTCTTC
TRBJ1-1	NA	NA	TRBV30	CAWTQIGGGAFF	TGTGCCTGGACCCAAATAGGGGGGGGAGCTTTCTTT
TRBJ2-5	NA	TRBD2	TRBV5-1	CASKLAGGRETQYF	TGCGCCAGCAAACTAGCGGGGGGGCGCGAGACCCAGTACTTC
TRBJ2-1	NA	TRBD2	TRBV7-8	CASSSYYSGIKEQFF	TGTGCCAGCAGCTCTTATTATAGCGGGATCAAGGAGCAGTTCTTC
TRBJ2-2	few	TRBD2	TRBV7-9	CASRPGLNTGELFF	TGTGCCAGCAGACCGGGACTAAATACCGGGGAGCTGTTTTTT
TRBJ1-2	NA	NA	TRBV7-2	CASSERGFNYGYTF	TGTGCCAGCAGCGAAAGGGGGTTTAACTATGGCTACACCTTC
TRBJ1-1	NA	TRBD1	TRBV5-1	CASSGGQDFNTEAFF	TGCGCCAGCAGCGGGGGACAGGACTTTAACACTGAAGCTTTCTTT
TRBJ2-3	NA	NA	TRBV6-4	CASRSPSTGGADTQYF	TGTGCCAGCAGATCTCCCTCGACAGGCGGTGCAGATACGCAGTATTTT
TRBJ2-2	NA	NA	TRBV28	CASSSLQGSVYTGELFF	TGTGCCAGCAGCTCCCTCCAGGGGAGTGTATATACCGGGGAGCTGTTTTTT
TRBJ2-2	NA	TRBD2	TRBV27	CASSLRGGDPGELFF	TGTGCCAGCAGTCTTCGGGGGGGGGACCCCGGGGAGCTGTTTTTT
TRBJ2-1	NA	TRBD2	TRBV7-6	CASSVKGGASGVNEQFF	TGTGCCAGCAGCGTCAAAGGGGGGGCTAGCGGGGTCAATGAGCAGTTCTTC
TRBJ2-7	NA	NA	TRBV10-3	CANQAGSSSYEQYF	TGTGCCAATCAGGCCGGCAGCAGCTCCTACGAGCAGTACTTC
TRBJ2-4	NA	NA	TRBV11-2	CASSLGYIQYF	TGTGCCAGCAGCTTAGGGTACATTCAGTACTTC
TRBJ2-1	NA	TRBD2	TRBV9	CASSMTSGRGNEQFF	TGTGCCAGCAGCATGACTAGCGGGAGGGGTAATGAGCAGTTCTTC
TRBJ1-2	NA	NA	TRBV6-6	CASSYGRDIRDYGYTF	TGTGCCAGCAGTTACGGGCGGGATATTCGGGACTATGGCTACACCTTC
TRBJ1-5	NA	NA	TRBV7-8	CASSFRGLGNQPQHF	TGTGCCAGCAGCTTTAGGGGTTTGGGCAATCAGCCCCAGCATTTT
TRBJ2-1	NA	TRBD2	TRBV13	CASSLLSDSGSQSYNEQFF	TGTGCCAGCAGCCTCCTGTCGGATAGCGGGAGTCAGAGCTACAATGAGCAGTTCTTC
TRBJ1-1	NA	NA	TRBV20-1	CSALEGEAFF	TGCAGTGCCTTGGAGGGAGAAGCTTTCTTT
TRBJ1-5	few	NA	TRBV18	CASSPTEGYNQPQHF	TGTGCCAGCTCACCGACAGAGGGTTACAATCAGCCCCAGCATTTT
TRBJ1-5	once	NA	TRBV19	CASSIRFSNQPQHF	TGTGCCAGTAGTATTCGGTTTAGTAATCAGCCCCAGCATTTT
TRBJ1-2	few	NA	TRBV7-2	CASSLRVAAGYTF	TGTGCCAGCAGCTTACGTGTCGCCGCGGGCTACACCTTC
TRBJ2-1	NA	NA	TRBV11-3	CASSWTETYNEQFF	TGTGCCAGCAGCTGGACGGAGACCTACAATGAGCAGTTCTTC
TRBJ2-7	NA	NA	TRBV27	CASSFGQFYEQYF	TGTGCCAGCAGTTTTGGGCAGTTCTACGAGCAGTACTTC
TRBJ1-5	NA	TRBD1	TRBV11-2	CASSAGRGQGIYNQPQHF	TGTGCCAGCAGCGCTGGCCGAGGACAGGGAATTTACAATCAGCCCCAGCATTTT
TRBJ1-2	NA	TRBD1	TRBV28	CASSLGTGIGYTF	TGTGCCAGCAGTTTAGGGACAGGGATTGGCTACACCTTC
TRBJ2-3	few	TRBD1	TRBV2	CASSVDRGPDTQYF	TGTGCCAGCAGTGTCGACAGGGGGCCTGATACGCAGTATTTT
TRBJ2-1	NA	TRBD2	TRBV30	CAWARGLAYNEQFF	TGTGCCTGGGCCCGGGGACTAGCCTACAATGAGCAGTTCTTC
TRBJ2-7	NA	TRBD1	TRBV27	CASSWGTGGGGEQYF	TGTGCCAGCAGCTGGGGGACAGGGGGAGGTGGCGAGCAGTACTTC
TRBJ1-4	NA	NA	TRBV5-1	CASRWDTGEKLFF	TGCGCCAGCAGGTGGGACACGGGTGAAAAACTGTTTTTT
TRBJ2-2	NA	NA	TRBV30	CAWSVLGGPGELFF	TGTGCCTGGAGTGTACTGGGGGGCCCCGGGGAGCTGTTTTTT
TRBJ1-5	NA	NA	TRBV18	CASSPPGLSSNQPQHF	TGTGCCAGCTCACCACCGGGACTATCTAGCAATCAGCCCCAGCATTTT
TRBJ2-2	NA	NA	TRBV4-1	CASSQLQDGGELFF	TGCGCCAGCAGTCAACTACAGGATGGCGGGGAGCTGTTTTTT
TRBJ1-1	NA	TRBD1	TRBV5-1	CASSLMQGEIEAFF	TGCGCCAGCAGCCTTATGCAGGGGGAGATTGAAGCTTTCTTT
TRBJ2-1	NA	NA	TRBV7-9	CASSLDAGTYNEQFF	TGTGCCAGCAGCTTAGACGCGGGGACCTACAATGAGCAGTTCTTC
TRBJ2-1	NA	NA	TRBV7-6	CASSLNAGSSYNEQFF	TGTGCCAGCAGCTTAAACGCAGGGAGCTCCTACAATGAGCAGTTCTTC
TRBJ1-4	once	NA	TRBV11-2	CASSLEGGVWEKLFF	TGTGCCAGCAGCTTAGAGGGGGGCGTATGGGAAAAACTGTTTTTT
TRBJ2-1	NA	NA	TRBV7-9	CASSLGNNEQFF	TGTGCCAGCAGTCTCGGAAATAATGAGCAGTTCTTC
TRBJ1-5	NA	TRBD1	TRBV10-3	CAIKGTGENQPQHF	TGTGCCATTAAGGGGACAGGTGAAAATCAGCCCCAGCATTTT
TRBJ2-2	NA	NA	TRBV5-1	CASSLGGLHTGELFF	TGCGCCAGCAGCCTCGGGGGACTTCACACCGGGGAGCTGTTTTTT
TRBJ1-2	NA	NA	TRBV5-1	CASSLGQDRHGDGYTF	TGCGCCAGCAGCTTGGGCCAGGACCGTCATGGGGATGGCTACACCTTC
TRBJ1-3	NA	TRBD1	TRBV7-6	CASSLEGQGAVGNTIYF	TGTGCCAGCAGCTTAGAAGGACAGGGGGCGGTTGGAAACACCATATATTTT
TRBJ1-2	NA	NA	TRBV28	CASSYPFGGYTF	TGTGCCAGCAGTTACCCCTTCGGTGGCTACACCTTC
TRBJ2-1	few	TRBD2	TRBV10-3	CAIGAGGLSNEQFF	TGTGCCATCGGGGCGGGAGGTCTCTCCAATGAGCAGTTCTTC